This T cell receptor beta chain was identified in a study of Graves' ophthalmopathy and Graves' hyperthyroidism. Study-level findings and limits: Blood shared most expanded thyroid clonotypes above 0.001 frequency.

This clonotype was counted at least ten times. The antigen is unknown. The germline V and J ends were trimmed by 1 base and 8 bases, with 8 bases remaining between them. The CDR3 is made up of 12 amino acids. Germline CDR1 reads SGHAT; CDR2 reads FQNNGV. RNA served as the template for amplifying TCR beta CDR3 regions. First-round RT-PCR with HTBI primers preceded a second-round multiplex PCR. TCRdb processed the multiplex PCR reads anew with MiXCR; each CDR3 protein has one entry. The sample consists of 650,000 to 900,000 distinct CDR3 sequences, 40% of them appearing once. Moderately to severely active ophthalmopathy under 3 months, CAS at least 3, NOSPECS at least 4.

V is TRBV11-2 and J is TRBJ1-2; unclear D gene. Sequencing input: peripheral blood. The receptor was isolated from an adult man with Graves' ophthalmopathy. The CDR3 nucleotides read TGTGCCAGCAGCTTAGGATCCAGCGGCTACACCTTC. It is translated as CASSLGSSGYTF.